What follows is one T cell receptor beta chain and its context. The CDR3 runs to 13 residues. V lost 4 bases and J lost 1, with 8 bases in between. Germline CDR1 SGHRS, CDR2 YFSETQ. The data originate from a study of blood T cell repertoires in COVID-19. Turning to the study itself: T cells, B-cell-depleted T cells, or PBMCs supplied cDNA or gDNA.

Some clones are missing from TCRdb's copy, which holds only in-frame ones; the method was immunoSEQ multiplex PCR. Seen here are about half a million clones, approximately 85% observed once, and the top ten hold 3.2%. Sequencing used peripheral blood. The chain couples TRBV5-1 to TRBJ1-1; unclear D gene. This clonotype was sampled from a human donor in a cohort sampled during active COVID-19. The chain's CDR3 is CASSTQENTEAFF. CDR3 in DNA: TGCGCCAGCAGCACTCAGGAGAACACTGAAGCTTTCTTT.